The 19 T cell receptor beta chains given below trace back to one sample, sequenced in a study of blood T cell repertoires in COVID-19. Produced via immunoSEQ multiplex PCR; TCRdb's table is partial and in-frame only. This repertoire shows 110,000 or so clones, approximately 88% found once; its top ten account for roughly 2.5%. Sequenced sample: peripheral blood. These receptor sequences come from a human donor in a cohort sampled during active COVID-19.

In DNA form, the CDR3 reads TGTGCCAGTAGTGCCAGGACAGGACTGGGGACTGAAGCTTTCTTT. Translated, it gives CASSARTGLGTEAFF. The chain recombines TRBV19 with TRBJ1-1; 7 bases line up with TRBD1. CDR1 is LNHDA, CDR2 SQIVND, per germline (reference sequence). The V and J ends lost 5 bases and 5 bases, in that order; junction bases with no gene match: 11. CDR3 size: 15 residues. The full variable domain, in which reference TRBV19 and TRBJ1-1 provide the parts outside the CDR3, is DGGITQSPKYLFRKEGQNVTLSCEQNLNHDAMYWYRQDPGQGLRLIYYSQIVNDFQKGDIAEGYSVSREKKESFPLTVTSAQKNPTAFYLCASSARTGLGTEAFFGQGTRLTVV.

The gene calls are TRBV21-1 and TRBJ2-3; TRBD2 is the table's D call and was not checked against the DNA. TRBV21-1 is designated a pseudogene. There are 14 residues in the CDR3. The CDR3 spells CASRLAGCADTQYF. The CDR3 DNA is TGTGCCAGCCGACTAGCGGGATGCGCAGATACGCAGTATTTT.

The V call is TRBV7-9, the J call TRBJ1-3; 8 bases fit TRBD1. The CDR3 spans 18 residues. CDR1 is SEHNR, CDR2 FQNEAQ, per germline (reference sequence). The V gene end was trimmed by 2 bases and the J gene end by 1 base; junction bases not matched to a gene: 10. CDR3 sequence: CASSLLGGQGASGNTIYF. For the CDR3, the DNA is TGTGCCAGCAGCTTACTCGGGGGGCAGGGGGCTTCTGGAAACACCATATATTTT.

The rearrangement links TRBV6-6 to TRBJ2-7, with 10 bases fitting TRBD2. V gave up 4 bases and J gave up 4 bases; unmatched junction bases: 1. Germline lookup yields CDR1 MNHNY and CDR2 SVGAGI (reference sequence). This CDR3 is built from 13 residues. The CDR3 region has the DNA TGTGCCAGCAGTTGGACTAGCGGTTACGAGCAGTACTTC. Translating it yields CASSWTSGYEQYF.

The chain carries TRBV7-9 and TRBJ1-5; 8 positions agree with TRBD1. Germline loops: CDR1 SEHNR, CDR2 FQNEAQ (reference sequence). The CDR3 spans 14 residues. The junction had 6 bases not matched to a gene; V was cut back by 5 bases and J by 6 bases. CDR3 sequence reads: CASSRLTGVQPQHF. The CDR3 region has the DNA TGTGCCAGCAGCCGTCTGACAGGGGTTCAGCCCCAGCATTTT.

The V call is TRBV29-1, the J call TRBJ1-1; D is undetermined. CDR1 and CDR2 from the germline V gene are SQVTM and ANQGSEA. The germline V and J ends were trimmed by 6 bases and 0 bases, with 14 bases remaining between them. The CDR3 runs to 14 residues. CDR3 protein: CSVRPTGMNTEAFF. The CDR3 nucleotides read TGCAGCGTCCGTCCGACCGGGATGAACACTGAAGCTTTCTTT.

V is TRBV18 and J is TRBJ1-1; the D is unclear. This CDR3 is 16 amino acids long. Germline CDR1 is KGHSH and CDR2 is LQKENI. Trimming pared 1 base from V and 1 base from J, leaving 13 bases between. As DNA, the CDR3 is TGTGCCAGCTCACCACTGCCCCCGGGAGGGAACACTGAAGCTTTCTTT. Protein: CASSPLPPGGNTEAFF.

J is TRBJ1-1 and V is TRBV29-1; 10 bases align to TRBD1. Per the germline V gene, CDR1 is SQVTM and CDR2 is ANQGSEA. With V trimmed by 7 bases and J by 4 bases, 12 bases remained unmatched. The CDR3 totals 15 residues. CDR3 coding DNA: TGCAGCGCTCAAACCCGGACAGGGGGAGGCACTGAAGCTTTCTTT. The encoded protein is CSAQTRTGGGTEAFF.

This clone occurred once. The CDR3 loop reads CASSSRAGADDEQYF. CDR3 coding DNA: TGTGCCAGCAGCTCCCGGGCGGGAGCGGACGACGAGCAGTACTTC. V gene TRBV7-2 combines with J gene TRBJ2-7, with 7 bases aligning to TRBD2. Germline V gene lookup returns CDR1 SGHTA and CDR2 FQGNSA. Germline trimming cut 4 bases from V and 5 bases from J; bases unmatched to any gene: 11. The CDR3 totals 15 residues.

J is TRBJ1-6 and V is TRBV18; D may be TRBD1 (6 bases). V was cut by 4 bases and J by 6 bases, with 10 bases left in between. Germline V gene data show CDR1 as KGHSH and CDR2 as LQKENI. CDR3 length: 14 amino acids. The CDR3 spells CASSLDSLNSPLHF. Written as DNA, the CDR3 is TGTGCCAGCTCACTGGACAGCCTTAATTCACCCCTCCACTTT.

The chain couples TRBV6-1 to TRBJ1-1, with 11 bases lining up with TRBD1. The J segment lost 1 base and the V segment lost 4 bases, leaving 8 bases of the junction unmatched. Germline CDR1 MNHNS, CDR2 SASEGT. The CDR3 totals 17 residues. The chain's CDR3 is CASSVRGQGARNTEAFF. CDR3 nucleotides: TGTGCCAGCAGTGTAAGAGGACAGGGGGCAAGGAACACTGAAGCTTTCTTT.

The chain combines TRBV5-4 with TRBJ2-7, with TRBD2 matching over 13 bases. V dropped 4 bases and J dropped 1; count of bases not matched to a gene: 2. Germline V CDR1 and CDR2: SGHNT, YYREEE (reference sequence). The CDR3 covers 15 residues. The CDR3 DNA reads as TGTGCCAGCAGCGGGGGACTAGCGGGGTCCTACGAGCAGTACTTC. It yields the protein CASSGGLAGSYEQYF.

In regard to this clone: Other DNA sequences in the sample encode the same CDR3. The rearrangement links TRBV6-1 to TRBJ1-2; possible D gene TRBD1, 6 bases. The CDR3 has 12 residues. V lost 2 bases, J lost 8 bases, and 9 bases lay in between. Germline loops: CDR1 MNHNS, CDR2 SASEGT. CDR3 sequence: CASSEPTGGYTF. The CDR3 coding sequence is TGTGCCAGCAGTGAACCCACAGGGGGCTACACCTTC.

The chain carries TRBV19 and TRBJ1-3; no clear D. With 3 bases removed from V and 2 bases from J, the gap between germline ends came to 14 bases. The CDR3 is made up of 16 amino acids. CDR1 and CDR2 from the germline V gene are LNHDA and SQIVND (reference sequence). CDR3 DNA: TGTGCCAGTAGTATGGCATCGTTTTCCACTGGAAACACCATATATTTT. It specifies CASSMASFSTGNTIYF.

The chain joins TRBV5-1 to TRBJ1-1; TRBD1 agrees at 9 bases. V was pared by 0 bases and J by 2 bases, with 5 bases of the junction left unmatched. Germline assignment: CDR1 SGHRS and CDR2 YFSETQ. This CDR3 spans 16 amino acids. The CDR3 spells CASSLAPQGANTEAFF. CDR3 DNA: TGCGCCAGCAGCTTGGCCCCACAGGGGGCCAACACTGAAGCTTTCTTT.

The chain uses TRBV29-1 and TRBJ1-2, with D possibly being TRBD1 (5 bases). V lost 4 bases to trimming and J lost 7 bases, with 16 bases between them. CDR3 size: 13 residues. Germline V CDR1 and CDR2: SQVTM, ANQGSEA. CDR3 amino acids: CSVVGGGAGGYTF. Here the CDR3 DNA reads TGCAGCGTTGTCGGCGGGGGAGCAGGTGGCTACACCTTC.

The CDR3, as DNA: TGCGCCAGCCTGAAATACGGTGAGCAGTTCTTC. As protein: CASLKYGEQFF. The V gene is TRBV5-1, the J gene TRBJ2-1; D is ambiguous. V lost 7 bases and J 9 bases, leaving 11 bases between the germline ends. The germline gives CDR1 SGHRS, CDR2 YFSETQ. This CDR3 region has 11 residues.

This rearrangement joins TRBV19 to TRBJ1-5; the D is unclear. This CDR3 is 13 amino acids long. CDR1 is LNHDA and CDR2 is SQIVND in the germline V gene (reference sequence). V lost 0 bases to trimming and J lost 4 bases, with 4 bases between them. CDR3 region: CASSIDQNQPQHF. CDR3 DNA: TGTGCCAGTAGTATAGATCAGAATCAGCCCCAGCATTTT.

The rearrangement uses TRBV18 and TRBJ1-4; D not certain. The V gene lost 1 base and the J gene lost 7 bases, with 13 bases spanning the gap. Per germline, CDR1 KGHSH and CDR2 LQKENI. The CDR3 spans 15 residues. Here the CDR3 DNA reads TGTGCCAGCTCACCACGAGCAACCGGAGGTGAAAAACTGTTTTTT. Amino acid sequence: CASSPRATGGEKLFF.